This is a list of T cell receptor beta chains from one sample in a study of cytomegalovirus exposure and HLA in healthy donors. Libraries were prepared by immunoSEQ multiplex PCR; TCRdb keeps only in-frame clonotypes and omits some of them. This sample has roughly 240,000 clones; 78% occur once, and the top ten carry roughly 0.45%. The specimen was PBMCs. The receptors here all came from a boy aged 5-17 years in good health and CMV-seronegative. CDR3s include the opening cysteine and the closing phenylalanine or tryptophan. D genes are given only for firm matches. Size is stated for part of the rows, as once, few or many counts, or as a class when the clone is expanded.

CDR3aa: CASSEASNRDEKLFF
CDR3nt: TGTGCCAGCAGTGAAGCATCCAACAGGGATGAAAAACTGTTTTTT
len: 15
j_gene: TRBJ1-4
abundance: -
v_gene: TRBV6-1
d_gene: -

CDR3aa: CATSRVARIRNTGELFF
CDR3nt: TGTGCCACCAGCAGAGTTGCGCGGATACGGAACACCGGGGAGCTGTTTTTT
len: 17
j_gene: TRBJ2-2
abundance: once
v_gene: TRBV15
d_gene: -

CDR3aa: CASSPGTSSYEQYF
CDR3nt: TGTGCCAGCAGCCCGGGGACTAGCTCCTACGAGCAGTACTTC
len: 14
j_gene: TRBJ2-7
abundance: -
v_gene: TRBV9
d_gene: TRBD2

CDR3aa: CASSIRTGTSNQPQHF
CDR3nt: TGTGCCAGTAGTATCCGGACAGGGACCAGCAATCAGCCCCAGCATTTT
len: 16
j_gene: TRBJ1-5
abundance: -
v_gene: TRBV19
d_gene: TRBD1

CDR3aa: CASSSRHRTNYGYTF
CDR3nt: TGCGCCAGCAGCTCTCGACACAGGACTAACTATGGCTACACCTTC
len: 15
j_gene: TRBJ1-2
abundance: -
v_gene: TRBV5-1
d_gene: -

CDR3aa: CASSQGTGGDYEQYF
CDR3nt: TGTGCCAGCAGCCAAGGGACAGGGGGTGACTACGAGCAGTACTTC
len: 15
j_gene: TRBJ2-7
abundance: few
v_gene: TRBV4-2
d_gene: TRBD1

CDR3aa: CASSFSGRGYEQYF
CDR3nt: TGTGCCAGCAGTTTTTCGGGGCGGGGTTACGAGCAGTACTTC
len: 14
j_gene: TRBJ2-7
abundance: -
v_gene: TRBV27
d_gene: -

CDR3aa: CASSVGAGGLRAVRETQYF
CDR3nt: TGTGCCAGCAGCGTAGGAGCGGGGGGGCTTAGAGCGGTTCGGGAGACCCAGTACTTC
len: 19
j_gene: TRBJ2-5
abundance: -
v_gene: TRBV9
d_gene: TRBD2

CDR3aa: CASSARVSGDQETQYF
CDR3nt: TGTGCCAGCTCGGCGCGGGTTAGCGGGGATCAAGAGACCCAGTACTTC
len: 16
j_gene: TRBJ2-5
abundance: few
v_gene: TRBV18
d_gene: TRBD2

CDR3aa: CASSPRSSENTGELFF
CDR3nt: TGTGCCAGCAGCCCGAGAAGCAGCGAGAACACCGGGGAGCTGTTTTTT
len: 16
j_gene: TRBJ2-2
abundance: -
v_gene: TRBV11-3
d_gene: -

CDR3aa: CASHRAGTVNEQYF
CDR3nt: TGTGCCAGCCACCGAGCCGGGACAGTCAACGAGCAGTACTTC
len: 14
j_gene: TRBJ2-7
abundance: -
v_gene: TRBV27
d_gene: TRBD1

CDR3aa: CASSDFRARREMYF
CDR3nt: TGTGCCAGCAGTGACTTTAGGGCCCGGCGGGAGATGTACTTT
len: 14
j_gene: TRBJ1-6
abundance: -
v_gene: TRBV2
d_gene: -

CDR3aa: CASSFQEGGNVLTF
CDR3nt: TGTGCCAGCAGTTTTCAGGAAGGTGGCAACGTCCTGACTTTC
len: 14
j_gene: TRBJ2-6
abundance: few
v_gene: TRBV7-8
d_gene: -

CDR3aa: CASSFHQRVGDTQYF
CDR3nt: TGTGCCAGCAGCTTCCATCAGCGGGTCGGAGATACGCAGTATTTT
len: 15
j_gene: TRBJ2-3
abundance: -
v_gene: TRBV13
d_gene: -

CDR3aa: CASIQDSSYNSPLHF
CDR3nt: TGTGCCAGCATCCAGGACAGTTCTTATAATTCACCCCTCCACTTT
len: 15
j_gene: TRBJ1-6
abundance: -
v_gene: TRBV6-6
d_gene: -

CDR3aa: CASSLAGNQPQHF
CDR3nt: TGTGCCAGCAGCTTGGCCGGCAATCAGCCCCAGCATTTT
len: 13
j_gene: TRBJ1-5
abundance: once
v_gene: TRBV5-6
d_gene: -

CDR3aa: CASSPQGNGANVLTF
CDR3nt: TGCGCCAGCAGCCCACAGGGGAATGGGGCCAACGTCCTGACTTTC
len: 15
j_gene: TRBJ2-6
abundance: -
v_gene: TRBV10-2
d_gene: TRBD1

CDR3aa: CASSEAIWGVNVLTF
CDR3nt: TGTGCCAGCAGTGAAGCGATCTGGGGAGTCAACGTCCTGACTTTC
len: 15
j_gene: TRBJ2-6
abundance: -
v_gene: TRBV6-1
d_gene: -

CDR3aa: CAIGSLGRLNTEAFF
CDR3nt: TGTGCCATTGGGAGTCTGGGCCGCTTAAACACTGAAGCTTTCTTT
len: 15
j_gene: TRBJ1-1
abundance: -
v_gene: TRBV6-1
d_gene: -

CDR3aa: CASSVSPTGSSYEQYF
CDR3nt: TGTGCCAGCAGTGTAAGCCCGACAGGGAGCTCCTACGAGCAGTACTTC
len: 16
j_gene: TRBJ2-7
abundance: -
v_gene: TRBV9
d_gene: TRBD1

CDR3aa: CSVDRDSNRGEQYF
CDR3nt: TGCAGCGTAGACCGGGACTCCAACCGAGGGGAGCAGTACTTC
len: 14
j_gene: TRBJ2-7
abundance: -
v_gene: TRBV29-1
d_gene: -

CDR3aa: CASSLTSGYQETQYF
CDR3nt: TGTGCCAGCAGCTTGACTAGCGGATACCAAGAGACCCAGTACTTC
len: 15
j_gene: TRBJ2-5
abundance: -
v_gene: TRBV2
d_gene: TRBD2